What follows are 13 T cell receptor beta chains derived from one specimen sequenced in a study of blood T cells in healthy people across ages. A sample-barcoded 5' primer and a J-beta primer mix were used in a second PCR of roughly 6 to 11 cycles. TCRdb passed the 5' RACE reads through MiXCR, listing each CDR3 protein once. The sample holds hundreds of thousands of distinct CDR3 sequences, 58% seen once. Sequences were obtained from blood. All receptors come from a man in his fifties or sixties in good health.

The rearrangement links TRBV28 to TRBJ2-5; 8 nucleotides align to TRBD2. Germline V gene data show CDR1 as MDHEN and CDR2 as SYDVKM. Trimming took 5 bases from V and 5 from J; bases not matched to a gene: 7. This CDR3 region has 14 residues. The CDR3 coding sequence is TGTGCCAGCAGTACCCCGGGGGGGGCTGAGACCCAGTACTTC. Translation: CASSTPGGAETQYF.

This clonotype has a count of ten or more. V and J are TRBV5-1 and TRBJ2-6; maybe TRBD1 (6 bases). The CDR3 runs 17 residues. V lost 3 bases and J 0 bases, leaving 13 bases between the germline ends. Germline V CDR1 and CDR2: SGHRS, YFSETQ. The CDR3 loop reads CASSSNTGSSGANVLTF. The CDR3 nucleotides are TGCGCCAGCAGCTCCAATACAGGGAGCTCTGGGGCCAACGTCCTGACTTTC.

The genes are TRBV6-1 and TRBJ1-2, with 8 nucleotides matching TRBD1. The CDR3 totals 18 residues. Unmatched junction bases numbered 13, after V lost 4 bases and J lost 0 bases. Germline-derived CDR1 and CDR2 are MNHNS and SASEGT. The CDR3 protein is CASSATQGTGPPNYGYTF. CDR3 sequence (DNA): TGTGCCAGCAGTGCAACACAAGGGACAGGCCCTCCTAACTATGGCTACACCTTC.

Comments on this clonotype: Its ends do not fully match the called genes, so a read error is possible. The chain links TRBV10-3 to TRBJ2-4, with D tentatively TRBD1 or TRBD2 (6 bases each). This CDR3 contains 14 residues. Germline loops: CDR1 ENHRY, CDR2 SYGVKD. The CDR3 loop is CAISEGGNGNIQYF. The CDR3 DNA sequence: TGTGCCATCAGTGAAGGGGGGAATGGAAACATCCAGTACTTC.

In this sample, this clonotype turned up a few times. V and J are TRBV10-2 and TRBJ1-5; D gene uncertain. Germline CDR1 reads WSHSY; CDR2 reads SAAADI. V gave up 6 bases and J gave up 3 bases, with 6 bases separating them. This CDR3 has 12 amino acids. The CDR3 nucleotides read TGCGCCAGCAGCCGCCCCAATCAGCCCCAGCATTTT. Translating gives CASSRPNQPQHF.

The chain recombines TRBV6-2 or TRBV6-3 with TRBJ1-1; D might be TRBD1 (6 bases). Per the germline V gene, CDR1 is MNHEY and CDR2 is SVGEGT. There are 13 residues in the CDR3. V lost 5 bases and J 11 bases, leaving 18 bases between the germline ends. In nucleotides, the CDR3 is TGTGCCAGCAGTGACCCGCCAGGGGTAAACGCTTTCTTT. This translates into CASSDPPGVNAFF.

This clonotype has a count of ten or more. V gene TRBV2 combines with J gene TRBJ1-6; D possibly corresponds to TRBD1 (5 bases). The length of the CDR3 is 16 residues. Germline assignment: CDR1 SNHLY and CDR2 FYNNEI. Trimming removed 6 bases from V and 0 bases from J, with 12 bases in between. CDR3: CASRVGRFSYNSPLHF. The CDR3, as DNA: TGTGCCAGCAGAGTGGGACGCTTCTCCTATAATTCACCCCTCCACTTT.

The table lists this clonotype with a few counts. The gene calls are TRBV20-1 and TRBJ2-4; TRBD2 matches 7 bases. CDR1 DFQATT and CDR2 SNEGSKA come from the germline V gene (reference sequence). V lost 3 bases, J lost 1 base, and 6 bases stayed unmatched. The CDR3 sequence is 15 residues long. The CDR3 sequence is CSARAGETAKNIQYF. In DNA form, the CDR3 reads TGCAGTGCTAGGGCGGGGGAAACCGCCAAAAACATTCAGTACTTC.

In its sample, this clonotype was seen once. This chain uses TRBV5-1 with TRBJ1-4, with a possible D match to TRBD1 (6 bases). The V end was cut by 9 bases, the J end by 6 bases, with 18 bases between. Germline V gene data show CDR1 as SGHRS and CDR2 as YFSETQ. This CDR3 is 14 amino acids long. The DNA of the CDR3 is TGCGCCACCTCGTTGGGGGCGAGTGATGAAAAACTGTTTTTT. Amino acids: CATSLGASDEKLFF.

The chain recombines TRBV20-1 with TRBJ2-1; 15 bases line up with TRBD2. Germline V gene data show CDR1 as DFQATT and CDR2 as SNEGSKA (reference sequence). CDR3 length: 13 residues. Trimming removed 6 bases from V and 9 bases from J; junction bases left unmatched: 3. In DNA form, the CDR3 reads TGCAGTGCCGGACTAGCGGGGGGGCTTGAGCAGTTCTTC. It translates to CSAGLAGGLEQFF.

This clonotype has ten or more counts. V is TRBV3-1 and J is TRBJ1-2; no firm D call. The V end lost 2 bases, the J end lost 3 bases, and 1 base lay between the germline ends. The CDR3 is 11 residues long. Germline V gene data show CDR1 as LGHDT and CDR2 as YNNKEL (reference sequence). The CDR3 protein is CASSQYYGYTF. The CDR3 nucleotides are TGTGCCAGCAGCCAATACTATGGCTACACCTTC.

The chain combines TRBV2 with TRBJ2-5; D not certain. There are 15 residues in the CDR3. Per the germline V gene, CDR1 is SNHLY and CDR2 is FYNNEI. Deletions cut 3 bases from V and 11 bases from J, with 22 bases between. The chain's CDR3 is CASSERSPSLRGQYF. CDR3 DNA sequence: TGTGCCAGCAGTGAGCGCAGCCCTTCTCTCCGCGGACAGTACTTC.

This clonotype occurred a few times. The chain joins TRBV7-7 to TRBJ2-5, with 10 bases identical to TRBD1. In germline, CDR1 is SSHAT, CDR2 FNYEAQ (reference sequence). V gave up 5 bases and J gave up 4 bases; unmatched junction bases: 7. CDR3 size: 15 residues. The CDR3 loop is CASSAGTGAIETQYF. Here the CDR3 DNA reads TGTGCCAGCAGCGCCGGGACAGGGGCGATAGAGACCCAGTACTTC.